This T cell receptor (beta chain) was documented in a study of cytomegalovirus exposure and HLA in healthy donors. Notes on the study in general: Links to common viral pathogens appeared, in a later analysis, for several of the most significant clusters. The authors listed around 150 TCR beta chains as cytomegalovirus-associated. HLA-A and HLA-B allele assignments for most subjects were reportedly predicted accurately using TCR beta sequences. There were a few CMV-associated chains whose specificity for CMV antigens was confirmed in vitro.

The CDR3 length is 17 residues. The germline CDR1 and CDR2 sequences are MGHRA and YSYEKL. J gave up 11 bases and V 2 bases, and 14 bases lay outside the gene matches. With 60 Vbeta and 13 Jbeta primers, the PCR was carried out. Sequenced by immunoSEQ multiplex PCR; TCRdb stores in-frame clones only, minus some. The sample yields under 130,000 clones, 78% seen once. Points on this clone: Its antigen is unidentified.

Sequenced: PBMCs. The rearrangement uses TRBV4-1 and TRBJ1-5, with TRBD1 identical over 11 bases. This sequence originates from a man aged 25 to 40 in good health and CMV-seronegative. The CDR3 DNA sequence: TGCGCCAGCAGCCAACCCTGGGGGGACAGGGGGAGAGGAGCCCAGCATTTT. The encoded protein is CASSQPWGDRGRGAQHF.